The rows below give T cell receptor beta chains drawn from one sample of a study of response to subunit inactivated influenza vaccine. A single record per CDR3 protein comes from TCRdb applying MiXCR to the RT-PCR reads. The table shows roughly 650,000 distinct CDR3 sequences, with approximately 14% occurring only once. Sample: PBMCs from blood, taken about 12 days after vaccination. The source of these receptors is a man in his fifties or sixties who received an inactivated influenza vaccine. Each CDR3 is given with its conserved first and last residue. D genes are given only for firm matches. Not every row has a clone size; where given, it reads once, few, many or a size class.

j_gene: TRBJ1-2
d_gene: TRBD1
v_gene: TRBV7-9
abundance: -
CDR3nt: TGTGCCAGCAGCCCCGGGGACAGGGCCGGTGGCTACACCTTC
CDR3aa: CASSPGDRAGGYTF

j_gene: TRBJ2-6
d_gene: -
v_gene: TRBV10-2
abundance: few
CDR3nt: TGCGCCAGCAGCCCCCGACCATCTGGGGCCAACGTCCTGACTTTC
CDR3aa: CASSPRPSGANVLTF

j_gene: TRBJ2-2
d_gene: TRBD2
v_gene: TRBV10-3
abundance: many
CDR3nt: TGTGCCATCAGTCTGACTAGCGCCGTGGGGGAGCTGTTTTTT
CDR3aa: CAISLTSAVGELFF

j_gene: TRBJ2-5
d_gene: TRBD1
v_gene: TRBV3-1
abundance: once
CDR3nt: TGTGCCAGCAGCCCAACAGGGGAGGAGACCCAGTACTTC
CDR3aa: CASSPTGEETQYF

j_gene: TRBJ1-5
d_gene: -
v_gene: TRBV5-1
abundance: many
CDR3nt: TGCGCCAGCAGCTTGGAGGGAGGAGCGGCCCAGCATTTT
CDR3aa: CASSLEGGAAQHF

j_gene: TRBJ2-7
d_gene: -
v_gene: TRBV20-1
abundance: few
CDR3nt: TGCAGTGCTACAAAAACCTACGAGCAGTACTTC
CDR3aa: CSATKTYEQYF

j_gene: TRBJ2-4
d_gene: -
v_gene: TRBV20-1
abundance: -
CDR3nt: TGCAGTGCTGGGGCCTCAGGGGCCAAAAACATTCAGTACTTC
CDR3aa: CSAGASGAKNIQYF

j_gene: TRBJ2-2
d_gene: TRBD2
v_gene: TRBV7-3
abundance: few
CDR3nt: TGTGCCAGCAGCTTATTAGCGGGAGGACGGAACACCGGGGAGCTGTTTTTT
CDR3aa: CASSLLAGGRNTGELFF

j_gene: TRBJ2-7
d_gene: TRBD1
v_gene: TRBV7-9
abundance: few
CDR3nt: TGTGCCAGCAGCTCCCCGCCGGACAGGGCTTCCTACGAGCAGTACTTC
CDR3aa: CASSSPPDRASYEQYF

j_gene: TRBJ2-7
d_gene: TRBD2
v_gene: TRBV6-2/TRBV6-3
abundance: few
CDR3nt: TGTGCCAGCAAGACTAGCGGGTTCTCCTACGAGCAGTACTTC
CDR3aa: CASKTSGFSYEQYF

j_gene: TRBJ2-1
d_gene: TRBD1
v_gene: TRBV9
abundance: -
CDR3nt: TGTGCCAGCAGCGTGATGGGACAGTCACCTGAGGGTGAGCAGTTCTTC
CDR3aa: CASSVMGQSPEGEQFF

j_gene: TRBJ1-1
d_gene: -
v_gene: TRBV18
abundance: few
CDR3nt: TGTGCCAGCTCACCACCGGCCAGGCCTGAAGCTTTCTTT
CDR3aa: CASSPPARPEAFF

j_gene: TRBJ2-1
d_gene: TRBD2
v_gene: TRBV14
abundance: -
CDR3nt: TGTGCCAGCAGCGTTGGGACTAGCGCTAACAATGAGCAGTTCTTC
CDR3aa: CASSVGTSANNEQFF

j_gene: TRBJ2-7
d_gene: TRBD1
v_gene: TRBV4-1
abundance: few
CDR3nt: TGCGCCAGCAGCAAAGGAGGGACAGGGTTCCCCTACGAGCAGTACTTC
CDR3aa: CASSKGGTGFPYEQYF

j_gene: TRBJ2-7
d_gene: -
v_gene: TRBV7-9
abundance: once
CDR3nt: TGTGCCAGCAGCCGCATCGGGAGCTCCTACGAGCAGTACTTC
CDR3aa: CASSRIGSSYEQYF

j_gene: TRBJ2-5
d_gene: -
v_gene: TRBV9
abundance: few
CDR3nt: TGTGCCAGCAGCGGAAAGGACACCCAAGAGACCCAGTACTTC
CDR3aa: CASSGKDTQETQYF

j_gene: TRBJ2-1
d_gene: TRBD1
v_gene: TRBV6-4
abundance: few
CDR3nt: TGTGCCATCCGACAGGGGAGCTCTGGGGAGCAGTTCTTC
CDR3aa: CAIRQGSSGEQFF

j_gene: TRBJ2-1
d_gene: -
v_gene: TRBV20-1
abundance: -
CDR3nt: TGCAGTGCTAGAGTTAAAGGCCGGGCCTACAATGAGCAGTTCTTC
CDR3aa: CSARVKGRAYNEQFF

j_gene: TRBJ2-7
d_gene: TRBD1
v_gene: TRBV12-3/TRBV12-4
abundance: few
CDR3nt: TGTGCCAGCAATTCACGACAGGGGAAGATCTACGAGCAGTACTTC
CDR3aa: CASNSRQGKIYEQYF

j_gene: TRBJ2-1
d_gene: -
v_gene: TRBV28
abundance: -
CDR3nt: TGTGCCAGCAGTTTGCCCCGTTCAGGTTCCTACAATGAGCAGTTCTTC
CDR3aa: CASSLPRSGSYNEQFF

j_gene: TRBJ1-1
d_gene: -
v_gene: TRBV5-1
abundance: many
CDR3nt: TGTGCCAGCAGTCTGGGGGGGCAGAACACTGAAGCTTTCTTT
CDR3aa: CASSLGGQNTEAFF

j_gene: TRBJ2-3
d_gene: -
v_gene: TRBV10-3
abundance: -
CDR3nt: TGTGCCAACGGACAGCGCCTGGATACGCAGTATTTT
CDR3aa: CANGQRLDTQYF

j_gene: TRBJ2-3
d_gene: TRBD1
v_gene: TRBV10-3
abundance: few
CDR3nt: TGTGCCATCGGGGGACAGAGCACAGATACGCAGTATTTT
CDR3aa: CAIGGQSTDTQYF

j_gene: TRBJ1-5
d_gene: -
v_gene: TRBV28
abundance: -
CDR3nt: TGTGCCAGCAGTCCAATAAGACAGTTCCTAAAGGAACAGCCCCAGCATTTT
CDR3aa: CASSPIRQFLKEQPQHF

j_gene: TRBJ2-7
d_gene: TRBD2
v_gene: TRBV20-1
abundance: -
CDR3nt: TGCAGTGCCCGGGGACTAGCGACCGGCGAGCAGTACTTC
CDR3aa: CSARGLATGEQYF

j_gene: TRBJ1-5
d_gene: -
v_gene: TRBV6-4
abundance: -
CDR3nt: TGTGCCAGCAGTGAAGGAGGGGATCAGCCCCAGCATTTT
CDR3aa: CASSEGGDQPQHF

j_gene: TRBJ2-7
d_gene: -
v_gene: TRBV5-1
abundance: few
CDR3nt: TGCGCCAGCAGCTTGGCCGGTCGGTCAATCCGGTACTTC
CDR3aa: CASSLAGRSIRYF

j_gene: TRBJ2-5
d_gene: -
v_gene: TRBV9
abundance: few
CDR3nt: TGTGCCAGCAGCCCAACCTGGGGACGCTCGGAGACCCAGTACTTC
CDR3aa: CASSPTWGRSETQYF

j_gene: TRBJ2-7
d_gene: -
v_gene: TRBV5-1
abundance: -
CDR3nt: TGCGCCAGCAGGCGCCCACCAAACGAGCAGTACTTC
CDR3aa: CASRRPPNEQYF

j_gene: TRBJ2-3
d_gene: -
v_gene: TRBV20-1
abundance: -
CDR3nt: TGCAGTGCTAGTCGTAGCGAAGATACGCAGTATTTT
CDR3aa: CSASRSEDTQYF

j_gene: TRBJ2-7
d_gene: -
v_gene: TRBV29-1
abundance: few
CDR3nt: TGCAGCGCCGCCGCGGGTCAGAGCCACGAGCAGTACTTC
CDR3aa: CSAAAGQSHEQYF

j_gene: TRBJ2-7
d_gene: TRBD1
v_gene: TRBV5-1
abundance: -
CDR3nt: TGCGCCAGCAGCTTGGGAGGGACAGGGGCTTCCTACGAGCAGTACTTC
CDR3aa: CASSLGGTGASYEQYF

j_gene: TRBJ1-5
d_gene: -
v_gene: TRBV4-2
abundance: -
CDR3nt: TGTGCCAGCAGCCACCGCCTCGGGAGTCAGCCCCAGCATTTT
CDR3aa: CASSHRLGSQPQHF

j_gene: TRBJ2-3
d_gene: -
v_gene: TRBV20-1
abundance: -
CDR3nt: TGCAGTGCTAGACCCCGACAGGCCAACACAGATACGCAGTATTTT
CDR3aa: CSARPRQANTDTQYF

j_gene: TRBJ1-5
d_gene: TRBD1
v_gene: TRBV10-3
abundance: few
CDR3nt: TGTGCCATTGGACAGGGGGACAATCAGCCCCAGCATTTT
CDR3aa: CAIGQGDNQPQHF

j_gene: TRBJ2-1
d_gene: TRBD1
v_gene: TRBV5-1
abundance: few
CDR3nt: TGCGCCAGCAGCTTGGGGACAGGGGTTGCTGAGCAGTTCTTC
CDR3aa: CASSLGTGVAEQFF

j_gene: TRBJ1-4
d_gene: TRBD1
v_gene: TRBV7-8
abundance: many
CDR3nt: TGTGCCAGCAGCGAGGGGGGACAGCTTAATGAAAAACTGTTTTTT
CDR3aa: CASSEGGQLNEKLFF

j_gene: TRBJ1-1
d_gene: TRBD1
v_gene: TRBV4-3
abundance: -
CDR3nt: TGCGCCAGCAGCCCAGAGGGGGACAGGGAAGCTTTCTTT
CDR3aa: CASSPEGDREAFF

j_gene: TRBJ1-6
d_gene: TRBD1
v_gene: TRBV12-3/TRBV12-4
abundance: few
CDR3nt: TGTGCCAGCAGTTTGTACAGGGGGTCCTATAATTCACCCCTCCACTTT
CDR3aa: CASSLYRGSYNSPLHF

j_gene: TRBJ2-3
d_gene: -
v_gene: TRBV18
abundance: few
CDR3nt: TGTGCCAGCTCACCAGGGGTGAGAGGAGGCACAGATACGCAGTATTTT
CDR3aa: CASSPGVRGGTDTQYF